What follows describes a single TCR beta chain. Its matching antigen is unknown. This entry is derived from a study of identical twins. Findings and caveats of the study: Memory repertoires showed no such pattern, whereas abundant cord blood beta clonotypes carried fewer insertions. Not following the same donors, the study drew its conclusions from cross-sectional statistical analysis.

Germline V gives CDR1 SGHKS, CDR2 YYEKEE (reference sequence). This CDR3 has 15 amino acids. V dropped 3 bases and J dropped 0 bases, with 12 bases sitting between them. Each CDR3 protein gets one entry after TCRdb re-called the 5' RACE reads with MiXCR. This table holds under 900,000 distinct CDR3 sequences, roughly an eighth found once. The same data also contributed to another study, on yellow fever vaccine responses in identical twins.

Sequencing input: PBMCs. This receptor was obtained from a woman aged 18-35 years in good health. This chain connects TRBV5-5 to TRBJ1-1, with D possibly TRBD1 on 5 matching bases. The CDR3 bases are TGTGCCAGCAGCTGGGGCGGGGGGATGAACACTGAAGCTTTCTTT. Translating gives CASSWGGGMNTEAFF.